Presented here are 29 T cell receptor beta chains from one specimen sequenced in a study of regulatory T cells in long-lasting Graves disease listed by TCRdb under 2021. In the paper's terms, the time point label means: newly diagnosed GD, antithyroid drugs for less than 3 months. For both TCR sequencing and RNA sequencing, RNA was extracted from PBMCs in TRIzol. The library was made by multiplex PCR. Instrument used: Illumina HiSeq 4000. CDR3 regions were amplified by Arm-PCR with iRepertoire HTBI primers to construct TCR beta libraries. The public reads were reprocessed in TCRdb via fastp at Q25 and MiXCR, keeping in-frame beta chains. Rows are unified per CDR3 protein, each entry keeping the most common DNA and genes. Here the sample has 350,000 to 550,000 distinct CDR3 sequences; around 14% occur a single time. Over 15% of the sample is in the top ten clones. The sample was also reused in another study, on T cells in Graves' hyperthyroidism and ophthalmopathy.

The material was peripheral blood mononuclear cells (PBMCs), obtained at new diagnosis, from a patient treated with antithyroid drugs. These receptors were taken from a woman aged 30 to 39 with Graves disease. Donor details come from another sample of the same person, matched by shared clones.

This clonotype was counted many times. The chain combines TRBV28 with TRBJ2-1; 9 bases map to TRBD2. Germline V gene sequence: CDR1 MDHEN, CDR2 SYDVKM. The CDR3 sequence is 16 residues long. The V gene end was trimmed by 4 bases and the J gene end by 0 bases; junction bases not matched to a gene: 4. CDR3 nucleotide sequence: TGTGCCAGCAGTTCGACTAGCGGCCTCTCCTACAATGAGCAGTTCTTC. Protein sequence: CASSSTSGLSYNEQFF.

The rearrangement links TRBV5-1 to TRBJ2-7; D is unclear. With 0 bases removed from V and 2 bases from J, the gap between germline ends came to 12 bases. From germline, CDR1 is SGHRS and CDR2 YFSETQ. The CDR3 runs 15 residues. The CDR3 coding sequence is TGCGCCAGCAGCTTGGCCGCGAAAGTAGCCTACGAGCAGTACTTC. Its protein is CASSLAAKVAYEQYF. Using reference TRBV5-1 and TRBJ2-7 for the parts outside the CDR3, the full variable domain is KAGVTQTPRYLIKTRGQQVTLSCSPISGHRSVSWYQQTPGQGLQFLFEYFSETQRNKGNFPGRFSGRQFSNSRSEMNVSTLELGDSALYLCASSLAAKVAYEQYFGPGTRLTVT.

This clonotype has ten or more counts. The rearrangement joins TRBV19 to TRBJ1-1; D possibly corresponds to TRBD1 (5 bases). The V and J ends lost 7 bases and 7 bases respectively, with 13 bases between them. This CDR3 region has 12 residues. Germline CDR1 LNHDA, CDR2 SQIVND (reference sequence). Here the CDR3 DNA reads TGTGCCAGTATCTCTCGGGGGGGTGAAGCTTTCTTT. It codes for CASISRGGEAFF.

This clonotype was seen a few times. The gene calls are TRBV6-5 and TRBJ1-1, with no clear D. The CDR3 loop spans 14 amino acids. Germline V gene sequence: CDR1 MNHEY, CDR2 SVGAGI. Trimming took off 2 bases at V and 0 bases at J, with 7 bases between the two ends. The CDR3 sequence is CASSYGEMNTEAFF. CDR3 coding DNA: TGTGCCAGCAGTTACGGGGAGATGAACACTGAAGCTTTCTTT.

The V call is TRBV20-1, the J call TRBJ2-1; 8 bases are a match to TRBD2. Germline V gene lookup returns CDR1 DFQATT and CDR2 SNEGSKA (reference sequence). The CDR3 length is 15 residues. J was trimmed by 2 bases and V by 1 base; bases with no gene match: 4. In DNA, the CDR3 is TGCAGTGCTAGAGTCGACGGGAGGGCCTACAATGAGCAGTTCTTC. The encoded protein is CSARVDGRAYNEQFF.

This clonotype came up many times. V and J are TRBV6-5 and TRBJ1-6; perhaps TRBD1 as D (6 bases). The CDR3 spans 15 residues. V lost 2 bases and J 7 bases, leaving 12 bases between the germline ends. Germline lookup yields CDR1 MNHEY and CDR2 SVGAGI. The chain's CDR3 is CASSYNSRGNSPLHF. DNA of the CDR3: TGTGCCAGCAGTTACAACAGTAGGGGGAATTCACCCCTCCACTTT.

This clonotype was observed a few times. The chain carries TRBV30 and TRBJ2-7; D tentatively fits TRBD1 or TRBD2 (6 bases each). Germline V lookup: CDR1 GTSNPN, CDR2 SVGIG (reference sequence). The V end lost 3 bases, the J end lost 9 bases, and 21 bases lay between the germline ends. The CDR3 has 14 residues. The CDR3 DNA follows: TGTGCCTGGAGAGGGGGGCAGGGCGGAGTCGGGCAGTACTTC. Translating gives CAWRGGQGGVGQYF. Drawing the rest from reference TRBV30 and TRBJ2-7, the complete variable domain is SQTIHQWPATLVQPVGSPLSLECTVEGTSNPNLYWYRQAAGRGLQLLFYSVGIGQISSEVPQNLSASRPQDRQFILSSKKLLLSDSGFYLCAWRGGQGGVGQYFGPGTRLTVT.

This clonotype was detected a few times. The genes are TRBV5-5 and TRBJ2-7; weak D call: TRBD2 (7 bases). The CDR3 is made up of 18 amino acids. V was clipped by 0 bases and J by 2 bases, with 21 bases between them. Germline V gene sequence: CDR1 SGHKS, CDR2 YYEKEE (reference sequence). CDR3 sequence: CASSLGEGVPKKTYEQYF. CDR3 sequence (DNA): TGTGCCAGCAGCTTGGGGGAGGGGGTCCCGAAGAAAACCTACGAGCAGTACTTC.

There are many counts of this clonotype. This CDR3 is CASSQVSSGSGGEQFF. The CDR3 DNA reads as TGTGCCAGCAGCCAAGTATCCAGCGGGAGCGGTGGTGAGCAGTTCTTC. The chain joins TRBV11-2 to TRBJ2-1; TRBD2 agrees at 8 bases. Germline CDR1 SGHAT, CDR2 FQNNGV. The CDR3 sequence is 16 residues long. Germline trimming cut 5 bases from V and 9 bases from J; bases unmatched to any gene: 15. Combining the CDR3 with reference TRBV11-2 and TRBJ2-1 gives the whole variable domain EAGVAQSPRYKIIEKRQSVAFWCNPISGHATLYWYQQILGQGPKLLIQFQNNGVVDDSQLPKDRFSAERLKGVDSTLKIQPAKLEDSAVYLCASSQVSSGSGGEQFFGPGTRLTVL.

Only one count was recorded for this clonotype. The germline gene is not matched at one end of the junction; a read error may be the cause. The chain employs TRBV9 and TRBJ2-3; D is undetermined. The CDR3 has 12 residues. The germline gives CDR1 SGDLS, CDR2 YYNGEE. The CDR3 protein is CASRGSTDTRYF. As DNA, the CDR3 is TGTGCCAGCAGGGGTAGCACAGATACGCGGTATTTT.

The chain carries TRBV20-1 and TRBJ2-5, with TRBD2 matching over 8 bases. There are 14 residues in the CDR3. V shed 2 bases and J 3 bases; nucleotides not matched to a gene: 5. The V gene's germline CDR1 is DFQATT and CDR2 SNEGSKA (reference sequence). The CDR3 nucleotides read TGCAGTGCTAGACGAGCGGGAGCTGAAGAGACCCAGTACTTC. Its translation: CSARRAGAEETQYF.

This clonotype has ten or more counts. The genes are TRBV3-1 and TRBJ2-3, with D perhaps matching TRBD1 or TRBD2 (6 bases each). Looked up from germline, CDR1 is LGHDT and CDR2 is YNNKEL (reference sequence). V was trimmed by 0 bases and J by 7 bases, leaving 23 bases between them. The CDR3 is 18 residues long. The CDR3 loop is CASSQEGGGQTAPNTQYF. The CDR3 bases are TGTGCCAGCAGCCAAGAAGGAGGGGGTCAAACCGCCCCAAATACGCAGTATTTT.

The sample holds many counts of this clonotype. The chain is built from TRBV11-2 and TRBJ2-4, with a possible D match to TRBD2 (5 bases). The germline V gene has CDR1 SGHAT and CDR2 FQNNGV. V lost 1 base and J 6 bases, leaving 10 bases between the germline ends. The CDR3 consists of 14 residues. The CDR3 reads CASSLGRGRNIQYF. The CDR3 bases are TGTGCCAGCAGCTTAGGTAGAGGGAGAAACATTCAGTACTTC.

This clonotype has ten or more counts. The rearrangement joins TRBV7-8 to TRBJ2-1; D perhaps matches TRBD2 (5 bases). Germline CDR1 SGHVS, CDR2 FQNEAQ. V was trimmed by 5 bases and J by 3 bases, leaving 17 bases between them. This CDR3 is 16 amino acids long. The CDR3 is CASSPLTRVGYNEQFF. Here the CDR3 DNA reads TGTGCCAGCAGCCCCTTGACGAGGGTTGGCTACAATGAGCAGTTCTTC.

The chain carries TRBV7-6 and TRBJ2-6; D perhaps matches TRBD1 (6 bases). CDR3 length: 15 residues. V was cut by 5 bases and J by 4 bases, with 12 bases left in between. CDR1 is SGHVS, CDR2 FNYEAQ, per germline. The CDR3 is CASSQGGTGANVLTF. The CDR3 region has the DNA TGTGCCAGCAGCCAAGGGGGAACAGGGGCCAACGTCCTGACTTTC.

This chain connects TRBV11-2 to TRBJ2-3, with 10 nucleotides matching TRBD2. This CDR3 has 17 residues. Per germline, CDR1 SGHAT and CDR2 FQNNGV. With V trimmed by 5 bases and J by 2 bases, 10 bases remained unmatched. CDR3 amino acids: CASSPEGSGRATDTQYF. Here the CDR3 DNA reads TGTGCCAGCAGCCCGGAGGGGAGCGGGAGGGCCACAGATACGCAGTATTTT.

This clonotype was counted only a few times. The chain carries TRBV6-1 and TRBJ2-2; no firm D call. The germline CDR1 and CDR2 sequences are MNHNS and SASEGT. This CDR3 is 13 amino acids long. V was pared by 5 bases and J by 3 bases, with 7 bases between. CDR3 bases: TGTGCCAGCAGTTACACCTACACCGGGGAGCTGTTTTTT. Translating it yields CASSYTYTGELFF.

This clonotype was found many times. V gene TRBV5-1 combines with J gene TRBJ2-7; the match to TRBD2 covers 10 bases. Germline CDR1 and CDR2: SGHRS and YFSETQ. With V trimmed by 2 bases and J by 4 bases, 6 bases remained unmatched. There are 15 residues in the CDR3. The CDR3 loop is CASSFASGSGYEQYF. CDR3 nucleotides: TGCGCCAGCAGCTTCGCTAGCGGGAGTGGGTACGAGCAGTACTTC.

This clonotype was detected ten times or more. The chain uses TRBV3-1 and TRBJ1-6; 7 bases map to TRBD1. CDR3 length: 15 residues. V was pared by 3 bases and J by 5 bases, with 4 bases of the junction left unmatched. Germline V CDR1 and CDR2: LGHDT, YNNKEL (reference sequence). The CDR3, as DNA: TGTGCCAGCAGCCATGGGACAGCGGATAATTCACCCCTCCACTTT. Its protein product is CASSHGTADNSPLHF.

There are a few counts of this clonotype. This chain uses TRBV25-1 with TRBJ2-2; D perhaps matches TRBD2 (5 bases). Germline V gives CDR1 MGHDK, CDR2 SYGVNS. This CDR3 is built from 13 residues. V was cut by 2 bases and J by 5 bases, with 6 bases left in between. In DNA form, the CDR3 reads TGTGCCAGCAGTGAAACGGGGACCGGGGAGCTGTTTTTT. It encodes CASSETGTGELFF.

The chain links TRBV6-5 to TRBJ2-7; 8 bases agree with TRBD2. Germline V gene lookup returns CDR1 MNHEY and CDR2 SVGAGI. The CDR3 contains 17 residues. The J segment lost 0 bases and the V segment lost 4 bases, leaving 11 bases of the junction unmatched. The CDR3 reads CASSSPGSGGLSYEQYF. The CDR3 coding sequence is TGTGCCAGCAGTTCCCCGGGGTCGGGGGGGCTCTCCTACGAGCAGTACTTC.

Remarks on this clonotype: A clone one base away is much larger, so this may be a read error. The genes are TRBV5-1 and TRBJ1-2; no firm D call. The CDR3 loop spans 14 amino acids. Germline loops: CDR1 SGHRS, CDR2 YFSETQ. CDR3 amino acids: CAGSLAPDGDGYTF. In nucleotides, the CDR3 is TGCGCCGGCAGCTTGGCCCCGGATGGGGATGGCTACACCTTC.

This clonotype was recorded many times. Here the CDR3 reads CASSQDPGQGGYTF. The CDR3 nucleotides are TGTGCCAGCAGCCAAGACCCGGGACAGGGAGGCTACACCTTC. The gene calls are TRBV3-1 and TRBJ1-2; 9 nucleotides align to TRBD1. The V gene end was trimmed by 0 bases and the J gene end by 8 bases; junction bases not matched to a gene: 4. The length of the CDR3 is 14 residues. Germline V gene data show CDR1 as LGHDT and CDR2 as YNNKEL (reference sequence).

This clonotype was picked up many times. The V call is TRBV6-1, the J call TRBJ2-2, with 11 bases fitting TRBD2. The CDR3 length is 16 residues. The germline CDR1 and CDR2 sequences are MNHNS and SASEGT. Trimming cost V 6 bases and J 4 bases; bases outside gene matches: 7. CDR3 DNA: TGTGCCAGCAGACAAACTAGCGGGAGTTTCACCGGGGAGCTGTTTTTT. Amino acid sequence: CASRQTSGSFTGELFF.

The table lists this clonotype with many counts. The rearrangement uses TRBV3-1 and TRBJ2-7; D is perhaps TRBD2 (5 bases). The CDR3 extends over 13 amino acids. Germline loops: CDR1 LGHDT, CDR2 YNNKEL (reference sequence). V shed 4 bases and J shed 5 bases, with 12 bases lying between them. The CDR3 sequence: CASSPRDTHEQYF. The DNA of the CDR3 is TGTGCCAGCAGCCCCCGGGATACCCACGAGCAGTACTTC.

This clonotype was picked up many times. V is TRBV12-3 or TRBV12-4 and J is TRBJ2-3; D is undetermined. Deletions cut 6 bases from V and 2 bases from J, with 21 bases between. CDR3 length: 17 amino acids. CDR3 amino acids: CASRFDLLLSITDTQYF. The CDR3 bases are TGTGCCAGCAGATTCGACTTACTACTATCTATCACAGATACGCAGTATTTT.

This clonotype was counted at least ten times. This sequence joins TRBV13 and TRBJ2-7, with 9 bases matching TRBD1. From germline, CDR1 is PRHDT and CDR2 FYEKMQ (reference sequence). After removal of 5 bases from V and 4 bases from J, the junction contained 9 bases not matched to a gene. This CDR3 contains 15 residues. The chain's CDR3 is CASSPRDRVPYEQYF. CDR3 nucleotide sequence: TGTGCCAGCAGCCCTCGGGACAGGGTCCCATACGAGCAGTACTTC. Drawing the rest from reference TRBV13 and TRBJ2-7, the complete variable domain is AAGVIQSPRHLIKEKRETATLKCYPIPRHDTVYWYQQGPGQDPQFLISFYEKMQSDKGSIPDRFSAQQFSDYHSELNMSSLELGDSALYFCASSPRDRVPYEQYFGPGTRLTVT.

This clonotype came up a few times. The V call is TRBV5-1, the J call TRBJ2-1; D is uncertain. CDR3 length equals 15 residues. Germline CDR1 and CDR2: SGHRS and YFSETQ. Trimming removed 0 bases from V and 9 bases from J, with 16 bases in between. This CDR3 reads CASSLGSFAGAEQFF. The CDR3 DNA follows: TGCGCCAGCAGCTTGGGATCTTTTGCCGGCGCTGAGCAGTTCTTC.

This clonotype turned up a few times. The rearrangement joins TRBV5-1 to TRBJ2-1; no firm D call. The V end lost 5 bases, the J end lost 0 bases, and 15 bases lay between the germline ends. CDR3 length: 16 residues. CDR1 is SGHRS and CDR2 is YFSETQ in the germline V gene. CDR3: CASRSPAPSSYNEQFF. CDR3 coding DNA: TGCGCCAGCAGAAGCCCGGCCCCGAGCTCCTACAATGAGCAGTTCTTC.